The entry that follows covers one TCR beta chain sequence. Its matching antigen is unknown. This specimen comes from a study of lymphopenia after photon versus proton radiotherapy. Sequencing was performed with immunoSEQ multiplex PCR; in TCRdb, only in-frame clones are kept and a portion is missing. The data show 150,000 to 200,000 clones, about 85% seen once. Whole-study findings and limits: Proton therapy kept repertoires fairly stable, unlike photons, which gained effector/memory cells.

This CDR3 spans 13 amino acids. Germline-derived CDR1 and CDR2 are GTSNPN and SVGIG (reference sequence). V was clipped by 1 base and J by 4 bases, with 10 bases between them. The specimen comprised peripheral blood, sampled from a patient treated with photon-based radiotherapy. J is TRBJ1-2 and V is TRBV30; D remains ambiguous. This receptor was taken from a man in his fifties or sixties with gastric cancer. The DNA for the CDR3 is TGTGCCTGGAGTGGCACCCGGGGCTATGGCTACACCTTC. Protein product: CAWSGTRGYGYTF.